A selection of T cell receptor beta chains follows, all from one sample in a study of blood T cell repertoires in COVID-19. Clones were read by immunoSEQ multiplex PCR, and TCRdb kept only the in-frame ones, dropping some. The repertoire holds approximately 60,000 clones, about four fifths seen once, with more than 15% in the top ten. Source material: peripheral blood. These receptors were obtained from a man between 65 and 85 years old with active COVID-19. The CDR3 runs from the conserved cysteine through the conserved F or W. The order of the fields is D gene, V gene, J gene, clone size, CDR3 DNA, CDR3 protein. D genes are given only for firm matches. The size of a clone is reported for some rows only, either as once, few or many, or as a class for expanded clones.

d_call: -
v_call: TRBV19
j_call: TRBJ2-2
clone_size: -
cdr3_nt: TGTGCCAGTAGTATAGATCTATGGCTAGCGCCTGGAACCGGGGAGCTGTTTTTT
cdr3_aa: CASSIDLWLAPGTGELFF

d_call: -
v_call: TRBV23-1
j_call: TRBJ1-2
clone_size: -
cdr3_nt: TGCGCCAGCAGTCTTGGGTCCCGGGGGAACTATGGCTACACCTTC
cdr3_aa: CASSLGSRGNYGYTF

d_call: -
v_call: TRBV2
j_call: TRBJ1-1
clone_size: few
cdr3_nt: TGTGCCAGCAGAATGACGGGGGGCCAAACTGAAGCTTTCTTT
cdr3_aa: CASRMTGGQTEAFF

d_call: -
v_call: TRBV5-8
j_call: TRBJ2-7
clone_size: -
cdr3_nt: TGTGCCAGCACCACGTGGGGCGGCGAGCAGTACTTC
cdr3_aa: CASTTWGGEQYF

d_call: -
v_call: TRBV19
j_call: TRBJ1-1
clone_size: -
cdr3_nt: TGTGCCAGCAGGGAGGACACTGAAGCTTTCTTT
cdr3_aa: CASREDTEAFF

d_call: TRBD2
v_call: TRBV11-1
j_call: TRBJ2-1
clone_size: -
cdr3_nt: TGTGCCAGCAGCGAACCGACTAGCGGGATCTATGAGCAGTTCTTC
cdr3_aa: CASSEPTSGIYEQFF

d_call: TRBD1
v_call: TRBV6-5
j_call: TRBJ1-2
clone_size: once
cdr3_nt: TGTGCCAGCAGACAACAGGACAGGGCTAACTATGGCTACACCTTC
cdr3_aa: CASRQQDRANYGYTF

d_call: -
v_call: TRBV7-9
j_call: TRBJ2-3
clone_size: -
cdr3_nt: TGTGCCAGCAGCAAAATTGTCGGGGGGCCAGATACGCAGTATTTT
cdr3_aa: CASSKIVGGPDTQYF

d_call: TRBD1
v_call: TRBV3-1/TRBV3-2
j_call: TRBJ1-1
clone_size: few
cdr3_nt: TGTGCCAGCAGCCACCGTTTGGCAGGGGGCACTGAAGCTTTCTTT
cdr3_aa: CASSHRLAGGTEAFF

d_call: TRBD1
v_call: TRBV4-2
j_call: TRBJ2-2
clone_size: -
cdr3_nt: TGTGCCAGCAGCCAGGCGACAGGGGATGGGGAGGAGCTGTTTTTT
cdr3_aa: CASSQATGDGEELFF

d_call: TRBD2
v_call: TRBV6-5
j_call: TRBJ2-5
clone_size: -
cdr3_nt: TGTGCCAGCAGCTCGGGACTAGCGTTGGAGACCCAGTACTTC
cdr3_aa: CASSSGLALETQYF

d_call: TRBD1
v_call: TRBV30
j_call: TRBJ2-7
clone_size: -
cdr3_nt: TGTGCCTGGGATCGACAGGGGGCGGGGGAGCAGTACTTC
cdr3_aa: CAWDRQGAGEQYF

d_call: TRBD1
v_call: TRBV5-8
j_call: TRBJ1-2
clone_size: -
cdr3_nt: TGTGCCAGCAGCCCCGGGACAGGGGGCTACTATGGCTACACCTTC
cdr3_aa: CASSPGTGGYYGYTF

d_call: -
v_call: TRBV27
j_call: TRBJ2-1
clone_size: -
cdr3_nt: TGTGCCAGTAACCGTGGGGGCCGGGGTTACAATGAGCAGTTCTTC
cdr3_aa: CASNRGGRGYNEQFF

d_call: TRBD2
v_call: TRBV18
j_call: TRBJ2-7
clone_size: -
cdr3_nt: TGTGCCAGCTCACTACAGGGACTAGCGTCCCCCTACGAGCAGTACTTC
cdr3_aa: CASSLQGLASPYEQYF

d_call: -
v_call: TRBV3-1/TRBV3-2
j_call: TRBJ2-1
clone_size: -
cdr3_nt: TGTGCCAGCAGCCATTCGGGTGAGCAGTTCTTC
cdr3_aa: CASSHSGEQFF

d_call: -
v_call: TRBV7-3
j_call: TRBJ2-5
clone_size: -
cdr3_nt: TGTGCCAGCAAGAGGCAAGAGACCCAGTACTTC
cdr3_aa: CASKRQETQYF

d_call: TRBD2
v_call: TRBV10-3
j_call: TRBJ2-3
clone_size: -
cdr3_nt: TGTGCCATCAGTGGACTAGCGGGAGATCGAAGCACAGATACGCAGTATTTT
cdr3_aa: CAISGLAGDRSTDTQYF

d_call: TRBD1
v_call: TRBV24-1
j_call: TRBJ1-2
clone_size: -
cdr3_nt: TGTGCCACCAGTAGAACAGGGGACTATGGCTACACCTTC
cdr3_aa: CATSRTGDYGYTF

d_call: TRBD1
v_call: TRBV5-4
j_call: TRBJ2-7
clone_size: -
cdr3_nt: TGTGCCAGCAGCTCCGGACAGGGGCTAGGGAACGAGCAGTACTTC
cdr3_aa: CASSSGQGLGNEQYF

d_call: -
v_call: TRBV19
j_call: TRBJ2-3
clone_size: -
cdr3_nt: TGTGCCAGTAGTATAAGCAGGGGAGGCACAGATACGCAGTATTTT
cdr3_aa: CASSISRGGTDTQYF

d_call: -
v_call: TRBV28
j_call: TRBJ1-2
clone_size: -
cdr3_nt: TGTGCCAGCAGTCTCGGCCCCCGGGGTGGTTATGGCTACACCTTC
cdr3_aa: CASSLGPRGGYGYTF

d_call: TRBD1
v_call: TRBV7-8
j_call: TRBJ2-1
clone_size: few
cdr3_nt: TGTGCCAGCAGCTTTTCGACAGGGGTAGATGAGCAGTTCTTC
cdr3_aa: CASSFSTGVDEQFF

d_call: -
v_call: TRBV7-8
j_call: TRBJ2-2
clone_size: -
cdr3_nt: TGTGCCAGCAGCTTAGTATATTCGCGCACCGGGGAGCTGTTTTTT
cdr3_aa: CASSLVYSRTGELFF

d_call: TRBD2
v_call: TRBV7-2
j_call: TRBJ2-1
clone_size: -
cdr3_nt: TGTGCCAGCAGCTTAGCGCAGGCGGGAGGGTACGGTGAGCAGTTCTTC
cdr3_aa: CASSLAQAGGYGEQFF

d_call: TRBD2
v_call: TRBV24-1
j_call: TRBJ2-3
clone_size: -
cdr3_nt: TGTGCCACCAGTGACTCCGGGACGGGGGGAGATACGCAGTATTTT
cdr3_aa: CATSDSGTGGDTQYF

d_call: -
v_call: TRBV7-9
j_call: TRBJ1-5
clone_size: few
cdr3_nt: TGTGCCAGCAGCTTAGGGCTTCAGCCCCAGCATTTT
cdr3_aa: CASSLGLQPQHF

d_call: -
v_call: TRBV14
j_call: TRBJ2-3
clone_size: -
cdr3_nt: TGTGCCAGCAGCCAAGACAGGTCAGATACGCAGTATTTT
cdr3_aa: CASSQDRSDTQYF

d_call: TRBD2
v_call: TRBV7-8
j_call: TRBJ2-7
clone_size: -
cdr3_nt: TGTGCCAGCACCTCAATAGCGGGTCGAACCTACGAGCAGTACTTC
cdr3_aa: CASTSIAGRTYEQYF

d_call: TRBD1
v_call: TRBV6-5
j_call: TRBJ1-1
clone_size: -
cdr3_nt: TGTGCCAGCCGACAGGGTCGGACTGAAGCTTTCTTT
cdr3_aa: CASRQGRTEAFF

d_call: TRBD2
v_call: TRBV4-3
j_call: TRBJ2-5
clone_size: -
cdr3_nt: TGCGCCAGCAGCCAGGGACTAGCGGGAGGGGAGACCCAGTACTTC
cdr3_aa: CASSQGLAGGETQYF

d_call: TRBD2
v_call: TRBV18
j_call: TRBJ2-7
clone_size: -
cdr3_nt: TGTGCCAGCTCACCTTGGGAGGGGCGAACCTACGAGCAGTACTTC
cdr3_aa: CASSPWEGRTYEQYF

d_call: TRBD2
v_call: TRBV4-1
j_call: TRBJ2-5
clone_size: -
cdr3_nt: TGCGCCAGCAGCCAAAGCCCTAGCGGGAGGGCCCTGGAGACCCAGTACTTC
cdr3_aa: CASSQSPSGRALETQYF

d_call: -
v_call: TRBV19
j_call: TRBJ2-1
clone_size: -
cdr3_nt: TGTGCCAGTAGTTATCAGGGAGGCCACAATGAGCAGTTCTTC
cdr3_aa: CASSYQGGHNEQFF

d_call: TRBD2
v_call: TRBV5-1
j_call: TRBJ2-7
clone_size: -
cdr3_nt: TGCGCCAGCAGCCCCTTGACTAGCGGCTCCTACGAGCAGTACTTC
cdr3_aa: CASSPLTSGSYEQYF

d_call: TRBD2
v_call: TRBV7-2
j_call: TRBJ2-7
clone_size: -
cdr3_nt: TGTGCCAGCAGCCCGGGGGGTCGCGAGCAGTACTTC
cdr3_aa: CASSPGGREQYF

d_call: TRBD2
v_call: TRBV29-1
j_call: TRBJ2-2
clone_size: -
cdr3_nt: TGCAGCGTTAGCGGGAATCCCACCGGGGAGCTGTTTTTT
cdr3_aa: CSVSGNPTGELFF

d_call: TRBD1
v_call: TRBV28
j_call: TRBJ1-5
clone_size: -
cdr3_nt: TGTGCCAGCAGGACCCCGGGACAGGGTTTTCAGCCCCAGCATTTT
cdr3_aa: CASRTPGQGFQPQHF

d_call: TRBD2
v_call: TRBV19
j_call: TRBJ2-1
clone_size: -
cdr3_nt: TGTGCCAGTAGCTCGGGACTAGTCAATGAGCAGTTCTTC
cdr3_aa: CASSSGLVNEQFF

d_call: -
v_call: TRBV7-2
j_call: TRBJ1-5
clone_size: -
cdr3_nt: TGTGCCAGCAGCTTTAACAGGGACCAGCCCCAGCATTTT
cdr3_aa: CASSFNRDQPQHF

d_call: TRBD1
v_call: TRBV5-1
j_call: TRBJ2-3
clone_size: -
cdr3_nt: TGCGCCAGCACCCCGGGACAGGGGGGTGATACGCAGTATTTT
cdr3_aa: CASTPGQGGDTQYF

d_call: -
v_call: TRBV5-6
j_call: TRBJ2-1
clone_size: -
cdr3_nt: TGTGCCAGCAGTACAACTCAGGGAGGCAATGAGCAGTTCTTC
cdr3_aa: CASSTTQGGNEQFF

d_call: -
v_call: TRBV12-5
j_call: TRBJ2-7
clone_size: -
cdr3_nt: TGTGCTAGTGGTTCGCGCCCCCTATTCTACGAGCAGTACTTC
cdr3_aa: CASGSRPLFYEQYF

d_call: -
v_call: TRBV30
j_call: TRBJ2-2
clone_size: -
cdr3_nt: TGTGCCTGGACGCCTACTTTGAACACCGGGGAGCTGTTTTTT
cdr3_aa: CAWTPTLNTGELFF

d_call: TRBD1
v_call: TRBV24-1
j_call: TRBJ2-1
clone_size: -
cdr3_nt: TGTGCCACTCCTGGGACAGGGGAGGCCAATGAGCAGTTCTTC
cdr3_aa: CATPGTGEANEQFF

d_call: TRBD1
v_call: TRBV29-1
j_call: TRBJ2-3
clone_size: -
cdr3_nt: TGCAGCGTTGAATCGGGTGGGGACAGGGGCCTAATCACAGATACGCAGTATTTT
cdr3_aa: CSVESGGDRGLITDTQYF

d_call: TRBD2
v_call: TRBV11-2
j_call: TRBJ2-7
clone_size: -
cdr3_nt: TGTGCCAGCAGCTTAGAAGTGGTTGGGACTAGCGGTAGCTCCTACGAGCAGTACTTC
cdr3_aa: CASSLEVVGTSGSSYEQYF

d_call: TRBD1
v_call: TRBV7-2
j_call: TRBJ2-2
clone_size: -
cdr3_nt: TGTGCCAGCAGCAAGTTGGGACAGGGGGCTAGCGGGGAGCTGTTTTTT
cdr3_aa: CASSKLGQGASGELFF

d_call: TRBD1
v_call: TRBV9
j_call: TRBJ2-1
clone_size: once
cdr3_nt: TGTGCCAGCAGCGTATTGGGACAGGGCGGCAATGAGCAGTTCTTC
cdr3_aa: CASSVLGQGGNEQFF

d_call: TRBD1
v_call: TRBV12-3/TRBV12-4
j_call: TRBJ2-1
clone_size: -
cdr3_nt: TGTGCCAGCAGTTTATTAGGGGGCGGTGAGCAGTTCTTC
cdr3_aa: CASSLLGGGEQFF

d_call: -
v_call: TRBV5-1
j_call: TRBJ1-1
clone_size: -
cdr3_nt: TGCGCCAGCAGCTTGGATCAGGGTGAAGCTTTCTTT
cdr3_aa: CASSLDQGEAFF

d_call: -
v_call: TRBV2
j_call: TRBJ1-3
clone_size: -
cdr3_nt: TGTGCCAGCAGTGAACTCCGTAACTCTGGAAACACCATATATTTT
cdr3_aa: CASSELRNSGNTIYF

d_call: -
v_call: TRBV6-2/TRBV6-3
j_call: TRBJ2-2
clone_size: -
cdr3_nt: TGTGCCAGCAGTTACCTAGGGGCCGGGGAGCTGTTTTTT
cdr3_aa: CASSYLGAGELFF

d_call: -
v_call: TRBV5-1
j_call: TRBJ1-2
clone_size: -
cdr3_nt: TGCGCCAGCAGCTTGGGCGGACAGTACGGCTACACCTTC
cdr3_aa: CASSLGGQYGYTF

d_call: TRBD1
v_call: TRBV3-1/TRBV3-2
j_call: TRBJ1-1
clone_size: -
cdr3_nt: TGTGCCAGCAGCCAAGCCCCAGGGGGCGTCACTGAAGCTTTCTTT
cdr3_aa: CASSQAPGGVTEAFF

d_call: TRBD1
v_call: TRBV19
j_call: TRBJ1-1
clone_size: -
cdr3_nt: TGTGCCAGTAGCCGACAGGGGTTGAACACTGAAGCTTTCTTT
cdr3_aa: CASSRQGLNTEAFF

d_call: TRBD1
v_call: TRBV9
j_call: TRBJ2-1
clone_size: -
cdr3_nt: TGTGCCAGCAACCAAGGGACAGGGGGCTACAATGAGCAGTTCTTC
cdr3_aa: CASNQGTGGYNEQFF

d_call: TRBD2
v_call: TRBV9
j_call: TRBJ2-1
clone_size: -
cdr3_nt: TGTGCCAGCAGCGTAGCACTAGCGGGAGGACACAATGAGCAGTTCTTC
cdr3_aa: CASSVALAGGHNEQFF

d_call: TRBD1
v_call: TRBV29-1
j_call: TRBJ2-7
clone_size: -
cdr3_nt: TGCAGCGCCGCTCGGGGACAGAATTCCTACGAGCAGTACTTC
cdr3_aa: CSAARGQNSYEQYF

d_call: -
v_call: TRBV13
j_call: TRBJ1-1
clone_size: -
cdr3_nt: TGTGCCAGCAGACTTCAGGGGAACACTGAAGCTTTCTTT
cdr3_aa: CASRLQGNTEAFF